Below are 9 T cell receptor beta chains sequenced from a single sample in a study of OX40 agonist ivuxolimab in advanced cancers. Clones were sequenced by immunoSEQ multiplex PCR, and TCRdb holds only the in-frame ones, with some missing. The data hold approximately 74,000 clones, with 65% to 90% observed a single time. Sequenced material: CD4+ or CD8+ T cells sorted from blood, taken in a trial of the OX40 agonist ivuxolimab. The source of these receptors is an adult with an advanced solid tumor such as melanoma, head and neck, liver or kidney cancer.

This clone was detected once. The rearrangement joins TRBV4-1 to TRBJ1-2, with D unresolved. The CDR3 loop spans 15 amino acids. V was trimmed by 0 bases and J by 7 bases, leaving 15 bases between them. Germline V gene sequence: CDR1 MGHRA, CDR2 YSYEKL. The CDR3, as DNA: TGCGCCAGCAGCCAAGAGTGGGGATCCCGAGGTGGCTACACCTTC. This sequence encodes CASSQEWGSRGGYTF.

This clone has a handful of counts. The chain couples TRBV28 to TRBJ1-2; 7 positions match TRBD1. The germline V gene encodes CDR1 MDHEN and CDR2 SYDVKM. This CDR3 comprises 15 residues. The junction had 13 bases not matched to a gene; V was cut back by 5 bases and J by 7 bases. The CDR3 spells CASSAGGQVWVGYTF. In DNA form, the CDR3 reads TGTGCCAGCAGTGCCGGAGGACAGGTGTGGGTTGGCTACACCTTC.

This chain links TRBV10-3 with TRBJ1-4, with 8 bases that match TRBD1. V dropped 6 bases and J dropped 3; count of bases not matched to a gene: 6. Germline CDR1 ENHRY, CDR2 SYGVKD. CDR3 length: 15 residues. CDR3 loop: CAISPGTGSNEKLFF. Here the CDR3 DNA reads TGTGCCATCAGCCCCGGGACAGGCTCTAATGAAAAACTGTTTTTT.

The V and J genes are TRBV4-3 and TRBJ2-1; tentatively, D is TRBD1 or TRBD2 (5 bases each). V lost 3 bases, J lost 4 bases, and 13 bases lay in between. Looked up from germline, CDR1 is LGHNA and CDR2 is YSLEER. The CDR3 loop spans 15 amino acids. This CDR3 reads CASSHPGRSYNEQFF. The CDR3 nucleotides are TGCGCCAGCAGCCATCCGGGACGGTCATACAATGAGCAGTTCTTC.

The chain joins TRBV7-9 to TRBJ2-7, with D hard to call. The CDR3 has 12 residues. The germline gives CDR1 SEHNR, CDR2 FQNEAQ (reference sequence). V lost 3 bases to trimming and J lost 2 bases, with 5 bases between them. This CDR3 reads CASSFDAYEQYF. DNA of the CDR3: TGTGCCAGCAGCTTTGACGCCTACGAGCAGTACTTC.

Remarks on this clone: The junction does not match germline at one end; this may be a read error. V is TRBV2 and J is TRBJ1-4; D is ambiguous. The CDR3 length is 15 residues. In germline, CDR1 is SNHLY, CDR2 FYNNEI. CDR3 region: CASREGRPPNEKLFF. The DNA for the CDR3 is TGTGCCAGCAGGGAAGGACGGCCGCCAAATGAAAAACTGTTTTTT.

The chain joins TRBV27 to TRBJ2-1; no reliable D call. This CDR3 contains 13 residues. V was pared by 6 bases and J by 6 bases, with 12 bases between. CDR1 is MNHEY and CDR2 is SMNVEV in the germline V gene (reference sequence). The CDR3 spells CASSRNIGNEQFF. DNA of the CDR3: TGTGCCAGCAGCCGTAACATAGGCAATGAGCAGTTCTTC.

The genes are TRBV5-1 and TRBJ2-1; TRBD1 might be the D (5 bases). Trimming left V 0 bases short and J 6 bases short, with 10 bases between. This CDR3 is built from 14 residues. CDR1 SGHRS and CDR2 YFSETQ come from the germline V gene. Here the CDR3 reads CASSLGQQLNEQFF. The CDR3 DNA follows: TGCGCCAGCAGCTTGGGACAGCAACTCAATGAGCAGTTCTTC.

This sequence joins TRBV27 and TRBJ1-1, with D possibly matching TRBD1 (5 bases). The ends were cut back, 11 bases at V and 2 bases at J, with 15 bases in the middle. Germline V gene sequence: CDR1 MNHEY, CDR2 SMNVEV (reference sequence). There are 13 residues in the CDR3. The CDR3 DNA sequence: TGTGCCTCCCTGGGAAGGACAAACACTGAAGCTTTCTTT. The encoded protein is CASLGRTNTEAFF.